This TCR beta chain stems from a study of graft-versus-host responses after intestinal transplantation. Study information: Multivisceral, liver-intestinal, or isolated intestinal transplants were performed in recipients. The study gave all recipients anti-thymocyte globulin induction, then tacrolimus and steroids for approximately three years.

The count of this clone is one. No antigen is known for it. The CDR3 covers 13 residues. The V and J ends lost 5 bases and 8 bases respectively, with 13 bases between them. Per germline, CDR1 SGHNT and CDR2 YENEEA. Repertoires were generated with immunoSEQ multiplex PCR, while TCRdb's copy carries only in-frame clones and drops some. Among 10,000 to 15,000 clones listed, 93% were seen once. Overall study results and limits: Detection of GvH clones occurred in recipient marrow, and some had their first appearance in ileum or blood. The presence of high graft-versus-host to host-versus-graft clonal ratios in allografts characterized patients with graft-donor T cell macrochimerism.

This clonotype was obtained from a human patient who received an intestinal transplant, so some T cells may come from the graft donor. The chain employs TRBV11-3 and TRBJ2-1, with D possibly matching TRBD1 (6 bases). The sequencing used PBMCs, collected less than 110 days after intestinal transplant. The CDR3 nucleotides are TGTGCCAGCAGCGAACAGGGTTCGGATGAGCAGTTCTTC. Protein product: CASSEQGSDEQFF. The entire variable domain, with the rest obtained from reference TRBV11-3 and TRBJ2-1, is as follows: EAGVVQSPRYKIIEKKQPVAFWCNPISGHNTLYWYLQNLGQGPELLIRYENEEAVDDSQLPKDRFSAERLKGVDSTLKIQPAELGDSAVYLCASSEQGSDEQFFGPGTRLTVL.